Listed below are T cell receptor beta chains from one sample, sequenced in a study of response to subunit inactivated influenza vaccine. TCRdb redid the calling of the RT-PCR reads with MiXCR, one entry per CDR3 protein. The table shows a few hundred thousand distinct CDR3 sequences, with under 8.5% occurring only once. The specimen comprised PBMCs from blood, sampled roughly 24 months after vaccination. These receptors all stem from a man between 45 and 75 years old who received an inactivated influenza vaccine. CDR3s include the opening cysteine and the closing phenylalanine or tryptophan. D genes are given only for firm matches. Expanded clones are given a class, and other clones once, few, many or no size at all.

>-|TRBV15|-|TRBJ2-2
TGTGCCACCAGCAGAGATTACACCGGGGAGCTGTTTTTT
CATSRDYTGELFF
>many|TRBV19|-|TRBJ1-6
TGTGCCAGTAGTATACAACAGGGCGATGGTTCACCCCTCCACTTT
CASSIQQGDGSPLHF
>many|TRBV6-2/TRBV6-3|-|TRBJ2-2
TGTGCCAGCAGTTCCCTGTTCACCGGGGAGCTGTTTTTT
CASSSLFTGELFF
>few|TRBV5-1|-|TRBJ1-1
TGCGCCAGCAGCAGGGACGGGGGAATAGGCACTGAAGCTTTCTTT
CASSRDGGIGTEAFF
>few|TRBV5-1|-|TRBJ2-5
TGCGCCAGCAGCTTCTTAGCGAGCCAAGAGACCCAGTACTTC
CASSFLASQETQYF
>many|TRBV20-1|TRBD2|TRBJ2-1
TGCAGTGCTAGTCGGGGGGACAATGAGCAGTTCTTC
CSASRGDNEQFF
>-|TRBV20-1|-|TRBJ2-4
TGCAGTGCTAGACCTCCGGGGGACATTCAGTACTTC
CSARPPGDIQYF
>many|TRBV5-1|-|TRBJ1-5
TGCGCCAGCAGCCCAGGGGAGGGAGTGCAGCCCCAGCATTTT
CASSPGEGVQPQHF
>few|TRBV21-1|-|TRBJ1-1
TGTGCCAGCAGCAAAGTACCGGGACAGGGGGGTTGCGCTGAAGCTTTCTTT
CASSKVPGQGGCAEAFF
>few|TRBV5-1|-|TRBJ2-7
TGCGCCAGCAGCCGCGGGACCGCCACCTACGAGCAGTACTTC
CASSRGTATYEQYF
>few|TRBV12-3/TRBV12-4|-|TRBJ2-3
TGTGCCAGCAACATGACCCCTCGGGATACGCAGTATTTT
CASNMTPRDTQYF
>many|TRBV5-5|-|TRBJ2-2
TGTGCCAGCAGCTTAGGGCAGCCCATGAACACCGGGGAGCTGTTTTTT
CASSLGQPMNTGELFF
>-|TRBV6-2/TRBV6-3|TRBD1|TRBJ2-7
TGTGCCAGCAGTTACTCCGGGACAGTCTCGCCCTACGAGCAGTACTTC
CASSYSGTVSPYEQYF
>-|TRBV7-2|TRBD1|TRBJ1-1
TGTGCCAGCAGCTTAATGCCAGGGGGCAGGGCTGAAGCTTTCTTT
CASSLMPGGRAEAFF
>-|TRBV2|-|TRBJ2-1
TGTGCCAGCAGTGAAGCTAAAAGCGGGTCATACAATGAGCAGTTCTTC
CASSEAKSGSYNEQFF
>few|TRBV7-2|TRBD1|TRBJ1-2
TGTGCCAGCAGCTCGGGGACAGGGTGGAACTTTTTTGGCTACACCTTC
CASSSGTGWNFFGYTF
>-|TRBV4-2|-|TRBJ1-1
TGTGCCAGCAGCCAAGATCCCCAATTTGAAGCTTTCTTT
CASSQDPQFEAFF
>few|TRBV6-1|-|TRBJ2-7
TGTGCCAGCAGCCGGACAGAGGGGAACTACGAGCAGTACTTC
CASSRTEGNYEQYF
>-|TRBV20-1|-|TRBJ2-5
TGCAGTGCTAGAGGCTTCCAGGCACAAGAGACCCAGTACTTC
CSARGFQAQETQYF
>-|TRBV20-1|TRBD2|TRBJ2-7
TGCAGTGCTAGAGACATTAGAATGGGACTAGTCGGTGAGCAGTACTTC
CSARDIRMGLVGEQYF
>-|TRBV29-1|TRBD2|TRBJ2-3
TGCAGCGTGATCCCGTCGGGAGGGCCTACAGATACGCAGTATTTT
CSVIPSGGPTDTQYF
>few|TRBV12-3/TRBV12-4|TRBD1|TRBJ2-4
TGTGCCAGCAGTACAGCCGGGACAGGGATGTACTTC
CASSTAGTGMYF
>many|TRBV6-1|-|TRBJ1-1
TGTGCCAGCAGTGAAATGTGGAGGAACACTGAAGCTTTCTTT
CASSEMWRNTEAFF
>-|TRBV4-2|-|TRBJ2-7
TGTGCCAGCAGCCAAGGCCCTGCCCCTAGCAGTACCTACGAGCAGTACTTC
CASSQGPAPSSTYEQYF
>many|TRBV29-1|TRBD2|TRBJ2-3
TGCAGCGTCGGGACTAGCGGAAGCACAGATACGCAGTATTTT
CSVGTSGSTDTQYF
>few|TRBV5-1|TRBD1|TRBJ1-2
TGCGCCAGCAGCTGGGGGACAGGGAAGGATAACTATGGCTACACCTTC
CASSWGTGKDNYGYTF
>-|TRBV3-1|TRBD2|TRBJ2-1
TGTGCCAGCAGCCAGCCCCCGGGACTAGGCACTGACAATGAGCAGTTCTTC
CASSQPPGLGTDNEQFF
>-|TRBV4-2|TRBD1|TRBJ2-3
TGTGCCAGCAGCCAAGCACCGGGACAGGGCTACACAGATACGCAGTATTTT
CASSQAPGQGYTDTQYF
>-|TRBV7-2|-|TRBJ2-7
TGTGCCAGCAGCATAGGGCCTGAAGGCTACGAGCAGTACTTC
CASSIGPEGYEQYF
>few|TRBV20-1|TRBD2|TRBJ2-7
TGCAGTGCCTACGGACTAGCGGGAGGTTTATTCTACGAGCAGTACTTC
CSAYGLAGGLFYEQYF
>-|TRBV4-3|-|TRBJ1-2
TGCGCCAGCAGCCAAGGGTACCGAGACTATGGCTACACCTTC
CASSQGYRDYGYTF